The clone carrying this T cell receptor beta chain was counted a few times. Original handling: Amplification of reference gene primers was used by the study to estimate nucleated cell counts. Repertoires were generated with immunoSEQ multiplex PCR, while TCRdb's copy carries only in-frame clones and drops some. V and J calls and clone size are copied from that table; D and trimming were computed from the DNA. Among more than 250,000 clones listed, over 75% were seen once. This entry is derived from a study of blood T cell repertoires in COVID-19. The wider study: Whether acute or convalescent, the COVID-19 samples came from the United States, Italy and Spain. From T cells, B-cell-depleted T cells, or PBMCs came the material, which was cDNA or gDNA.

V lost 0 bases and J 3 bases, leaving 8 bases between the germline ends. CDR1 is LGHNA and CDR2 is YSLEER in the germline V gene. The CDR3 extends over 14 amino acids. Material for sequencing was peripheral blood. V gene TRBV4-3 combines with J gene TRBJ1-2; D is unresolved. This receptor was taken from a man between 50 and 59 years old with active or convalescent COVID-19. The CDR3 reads CASSQDLAYYGYTF. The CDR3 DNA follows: TGCGCCAGCAGCCAAGATTTGGCATACTATGGCTACACCTTC.